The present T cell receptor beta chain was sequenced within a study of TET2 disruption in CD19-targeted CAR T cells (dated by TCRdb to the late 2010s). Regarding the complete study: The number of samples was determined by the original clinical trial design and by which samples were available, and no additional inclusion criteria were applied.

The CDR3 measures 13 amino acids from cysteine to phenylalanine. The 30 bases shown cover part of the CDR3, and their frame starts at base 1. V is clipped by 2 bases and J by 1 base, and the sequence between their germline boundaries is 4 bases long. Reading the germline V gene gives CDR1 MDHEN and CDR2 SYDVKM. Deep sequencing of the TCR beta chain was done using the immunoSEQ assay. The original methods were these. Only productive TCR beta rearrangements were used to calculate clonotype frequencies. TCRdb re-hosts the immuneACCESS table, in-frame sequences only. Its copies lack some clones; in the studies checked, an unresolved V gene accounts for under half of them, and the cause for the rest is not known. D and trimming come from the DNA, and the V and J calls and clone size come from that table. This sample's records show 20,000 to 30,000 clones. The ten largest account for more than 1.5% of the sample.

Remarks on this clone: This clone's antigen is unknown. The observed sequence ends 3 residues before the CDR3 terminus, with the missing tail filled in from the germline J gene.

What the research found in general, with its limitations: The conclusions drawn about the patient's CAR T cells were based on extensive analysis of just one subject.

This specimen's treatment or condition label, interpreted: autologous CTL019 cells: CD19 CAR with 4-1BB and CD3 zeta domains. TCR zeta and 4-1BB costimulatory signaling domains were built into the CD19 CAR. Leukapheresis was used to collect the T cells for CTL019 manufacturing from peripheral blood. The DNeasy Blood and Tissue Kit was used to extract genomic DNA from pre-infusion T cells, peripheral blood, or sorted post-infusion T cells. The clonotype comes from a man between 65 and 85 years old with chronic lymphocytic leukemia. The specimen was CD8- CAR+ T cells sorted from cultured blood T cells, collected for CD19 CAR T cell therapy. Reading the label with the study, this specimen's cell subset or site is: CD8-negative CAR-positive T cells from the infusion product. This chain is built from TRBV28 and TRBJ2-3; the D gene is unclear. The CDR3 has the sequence CASSLQGTDTQYF. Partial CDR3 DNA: TGTGCCAGCAGTTTACAGGGCACAGATACG.